This T cell receptor beta chain was obtained from a study of blood T cell repertoires in COVID-19. Some clones are missing from TCRdb's copy, which holds only in-frame ones; the method was immunoSEQ multiplex PCR. The sample includes roughly 270,000 clones, around 84% seen only once; the top ten take about 2.3%. Regarding this clone: This sample also contains other DNA sequences that code for the same CDR3.

Sequencing was carried out using PBMCs or T cells enriched from blood (not recorded which). The receptor's source is a woman between 45 and 60 years old who had recovered from COVID-19.

The CDR3 here is CASSPLFATNEKLFF. CDR3 DNA: TGTGCCAGCTCACCCTTATTTGCAACTAATGAAAAACTGTTTTTT. The rearrangement joins TRBV18 to TRBJ1-4; D remains unclear. The CDR3 spans 15 residues. Germline CDR1 and CDR2: KGHSH and LQKENI. V lost 3 bases to trimming and J lost 0 bases, with 8 bases between them.